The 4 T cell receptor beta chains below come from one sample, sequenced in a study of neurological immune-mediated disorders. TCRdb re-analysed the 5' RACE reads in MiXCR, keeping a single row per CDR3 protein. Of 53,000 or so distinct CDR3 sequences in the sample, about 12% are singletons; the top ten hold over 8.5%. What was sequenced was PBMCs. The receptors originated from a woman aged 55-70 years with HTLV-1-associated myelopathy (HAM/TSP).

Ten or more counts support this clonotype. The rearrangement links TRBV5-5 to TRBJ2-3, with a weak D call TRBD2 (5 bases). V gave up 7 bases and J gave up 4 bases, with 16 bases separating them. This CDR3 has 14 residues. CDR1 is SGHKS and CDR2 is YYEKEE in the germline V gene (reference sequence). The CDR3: CASGMGSYSDTQYF. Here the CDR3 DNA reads TGTGCCAGCGGCATGGGGAGTTACTCAGATACGCAGTATTTT.

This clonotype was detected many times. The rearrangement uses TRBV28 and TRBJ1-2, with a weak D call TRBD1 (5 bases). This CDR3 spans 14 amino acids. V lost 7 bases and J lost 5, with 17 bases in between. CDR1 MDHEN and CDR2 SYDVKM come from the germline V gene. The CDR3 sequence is CASTRGTRGYGYTF. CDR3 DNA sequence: TGTGCCAGCACCCGAGGGACCCGCGGTTATGGCTACACCTTC.

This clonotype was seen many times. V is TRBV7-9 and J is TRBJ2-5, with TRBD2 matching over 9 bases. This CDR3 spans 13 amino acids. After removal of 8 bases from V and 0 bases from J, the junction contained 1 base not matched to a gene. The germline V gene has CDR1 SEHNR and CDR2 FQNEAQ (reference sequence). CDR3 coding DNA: TGTGCCAGCGTAGCGGGAGACCAAGAGACCCAGTACTTC. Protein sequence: CASVAGDQETQYF.

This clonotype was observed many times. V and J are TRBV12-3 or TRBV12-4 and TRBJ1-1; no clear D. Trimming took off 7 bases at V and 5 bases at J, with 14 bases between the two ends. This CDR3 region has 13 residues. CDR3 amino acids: CASNPLGVTEAFF. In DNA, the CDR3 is TGTGCCAGCAATCCCCTCGGGGTAACTGAAGCTTTCTTT.